This TCR beta chain came from a study of blood T cell repertoires in COVID-19 (dated by TCRdb to 2020 to 2022). Regarding the research as a whole: The collaborator samples originated in the United States, Italy and Spain and spanned the acute and convalescent phases of COVID-19. Where available, HLA class I and class II types were obtained from metadata supplied by the sample provider rather than from assay-based typing. Nearly every sample came with metadata listing a de-identified subject ID, COVID-19 status, age in years and sex. The material from the prospective study consisted of cDNA or gDNA derived from T cells, B-cell-depleted T cells, or PBMCs. The repertoires were made available in a free public database intended to serve as a resource for research on the immune response to SARS-CoV-2. Subjects who had been exposed to COVID-19, were actively infected with it, or had recovered from it provided the deeply sampled blood TCRbeta repertoires that made up the dataset. The samples were drawn from the first 160 participants of the ongoing ImmuneRACE study and from 950 to 1,500 subjects provided by 6 global collaborators.

The collaborating institutions used their own protocols to collect whole blood in K2EDTA tubes. For TCRbeta analysis, collaborator samples were shipped as frozen whole blood, as isolated PBMCs, or as DNA extracted from either sample type. What the research found in general, with its limitations: The amount of clinical and demographic metadata varied by source and participant and was provided uncurated.

V loses 5 bases at its end and J loses 4 bases; junction bases beyond the gene matches: 11. The germline V gene (reference sequence) yields SEHNR for CDR1 and FQNEAQ for CDR2. From its cysteine to its phenylalanine, the CDR3 spans 16 amino acids. The kept DNA is CDR3 alone, 48 bases in frame from the first base. On this clone: Its antigen is still unknown. No much larger clonotype is one base removed from it; base qualities were not supplied.

TCRbeta CDR3 regions were amplified from genomic DNA using the immunoSEQ Assay, a bias-controlled multiplex PCR. Concerning the study's data processing: The number of nucleated cells in each sample was estimated by amplification of reference gene primers within the assay. Sequence reads were collapsed and filtered to measure the absolute abundance of every unique TCRbeta CDR3 rearrangement. For each sample, productive Simpson clonality was calculated as the square root of Simpson's diversity index across productive rearrangements. TCRdb's version of the immuneACCESS table is confined to in-frame rearrangements and falls short of the full clone set. An unresolved V gene accounts for under half of the shortfall where checked; the remainder is of unknown origin. The V and J calls and clone size are taken from that table; D and trimming were inferred from the DNA. This sample holds 30,000 to 40,000 clones; roughly nine tenths were observed only once. The top ten clones comprise less than 20% of the sample.

Recombination connected TRBV7-9 to TRBJ1-3, and 7 junctional nucleotides match TRBD1. This sequence was found in a woman aged 25 to 39 in a cohort sampled during active COVID-19. Specimen: peripheral blood. Read as DNA, the sequence is TGTGCCAGCAGCACCCGAGGAGGGGGCATCGGAAACACCATATATTTT. The encoded protein is CASSTRGGGIGNTIYF.